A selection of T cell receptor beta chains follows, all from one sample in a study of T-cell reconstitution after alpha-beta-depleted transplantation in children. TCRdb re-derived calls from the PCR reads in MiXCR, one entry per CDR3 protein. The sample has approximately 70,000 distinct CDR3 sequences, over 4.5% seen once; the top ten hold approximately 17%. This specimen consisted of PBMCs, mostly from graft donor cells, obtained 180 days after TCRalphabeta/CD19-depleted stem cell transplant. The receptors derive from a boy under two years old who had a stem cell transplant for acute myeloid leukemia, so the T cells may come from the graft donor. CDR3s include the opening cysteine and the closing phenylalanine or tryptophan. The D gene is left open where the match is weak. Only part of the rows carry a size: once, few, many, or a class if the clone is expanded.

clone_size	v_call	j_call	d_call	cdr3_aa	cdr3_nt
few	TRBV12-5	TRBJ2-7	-	CASGSLREQYF	TGTGCTAGTGGTTCCCTCCGGGAGCAGTACTTC
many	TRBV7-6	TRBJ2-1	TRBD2	CASSLETGTRASYNEQFF	TGTGCCAGCAGCTTAGAGACCGGGACTAGGGCATCCTACAATGAGCAGTTCTTC
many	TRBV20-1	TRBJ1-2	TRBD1	CSAPINWDRVIDLYGYTF	TGCAGTGCTCCGATCAACTGGGACAGGGTCATCGATCTCTATGGCTACACCTTC
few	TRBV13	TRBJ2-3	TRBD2	CASSGSGTSILDTQYF	TGTGCCAGCAGCGGGTCCGGGACTAGCATATTGGATACGCAGTATTTT
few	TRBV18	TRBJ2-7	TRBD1	CASSPMGDRGQYF	TGTGCCAGCTCACCTATGGGGGACAGGGGGCAGTACTTC
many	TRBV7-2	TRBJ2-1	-	CASSSLTGRGYNEQFF	TGTGCCAGCAGCTCCCTGACAGGGCGGGGATACAATGAGCAGTTCTTC
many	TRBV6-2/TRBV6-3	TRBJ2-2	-	CASSTRTVNTGELFF	TGTGCCAGCAGTACGAGGACAGTTAACACCGGGGAGCTGTTTTTT
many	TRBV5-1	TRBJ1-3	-	CASSAGRPGNTIYF	TGCGCCAGCAGCGCCGGACGGCCTGGAAACACCATATATTTT
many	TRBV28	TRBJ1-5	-	CASSFGLLYREAGGNQPQHF	TGTGCCAGCAGTTTTGGACTCCTCTACAGGGAGGCGGGAGGCAATCAGCCCCAGCATTTT
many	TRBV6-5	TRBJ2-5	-	CASSYSNHRAETQYF	TGTGCCAGCAGTTACTCGAATCACAGGGCAGAGACCCAGTACTTC
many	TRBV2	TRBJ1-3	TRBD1	CASSRQGAGNTIYF	TGTGCCAGCAGTCGACAGGGGGCTGGAAACACCATATATTTT
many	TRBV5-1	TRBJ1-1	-	CASSLDDRMNTEAFF	TGCGCCAGCAGCTTGGACGACAGAATGAACACTGAAGCTTTCTTT
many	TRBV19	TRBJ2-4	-	CASSSQGGNIQYF	TGTGCCAGTAGTAGTCAGGGAGGTAACATTCAGTACTTC
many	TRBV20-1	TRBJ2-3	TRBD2	CSAIGTSGYTDTQYF	TGCAGTGCTATCGGGACTAGCGGATACACAGATACGCAGTATTTT
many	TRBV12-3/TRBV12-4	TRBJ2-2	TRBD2	CASIPRGKPSRSGELFF	TGTGCCAGCATCCCGCGGGGGAAACCTAGTCGTTCCGGGGAGCTGTTTTTT
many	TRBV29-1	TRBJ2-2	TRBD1	CSVAIGGRNTGELFF	TGCAGCGTTGCTATAGGGGGCCGGAACACCGGGGAGCTGTTTTTT
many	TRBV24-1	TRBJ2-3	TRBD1	CATSEAGQGGDTQYF	TGTGCCACCAGTGAAGCCGGACAGGGAGGAGATACGCAGTATTTT
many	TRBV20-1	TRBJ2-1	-	CSARPGSYNEQFF	TGCAGTGCCAGGCCAGGTTCCTACAATGAGCAGTTCTTC
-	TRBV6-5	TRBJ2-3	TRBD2	CASSYTSGGFSTDTQYF	TGTGCCAGCAGTTACACTAGCGGGGGCTTTAGCACAGATACGCAGTATTTT
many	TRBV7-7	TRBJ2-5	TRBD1	CASSLAGTGGETQYF	TGTGCCAGCAGCTTAGCTGGGACAGGAGGAGAGACCCAGTACTTC
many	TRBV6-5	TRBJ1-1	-	CASSYSRGGRMNTEAFF	TGTGCCAGCAGTTACTCGAGAGGGGGGAGGATGAACACTGAAGCTTTCTTT
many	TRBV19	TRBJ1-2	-	CASSTDEGSGAAGYTF	TGTGCCAGTAGTACCGATGAGGGGAGCGGAGCGGCTGGCTACACCTTC
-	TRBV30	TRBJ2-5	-	CAWSVRAGPSTVNQETQYF	TGTGCCTGGAGTGTACGAGCTGGCCCGTCGACGGTGAACCAAGAGACCCAGTACTTC
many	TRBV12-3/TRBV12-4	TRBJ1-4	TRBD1	CASSLFGTGSRRLFF	TGTGCCAGCAGTTTATTCGGGACAGGGAGCAGGAGACTGTTTTTT
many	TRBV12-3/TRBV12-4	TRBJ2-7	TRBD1	CASSTGVWGYEQYF	TGTGCCAGCAGTACAGGGGTTTGGGGCTACGAGCAGTACTTC
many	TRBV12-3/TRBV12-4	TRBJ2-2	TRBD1	CASSLETGGTGELFF	TGTGCCAGCAGTTTAGAGACAGGGGGCACCGGGGAGCTGTTTTTT
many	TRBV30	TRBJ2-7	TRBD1	CAWGQGSEEQYF	TGTGCCTGGGGACAGGGTTCTGAGGAGCAGTACTTC
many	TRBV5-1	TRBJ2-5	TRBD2	CASSPGLAGGIPRETQYF	TGCGCCAGCAGCCCGGGACTAGCGGGGGGAATACCTCGAGAGACCCAGTACTTC
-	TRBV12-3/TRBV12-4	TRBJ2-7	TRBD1	CAFSFKYSRDRVGEQYF	TGTGCCTTCAGTTTTAAATATAGTCGGGACAGGGTGGGCGAGCAGTACTTC
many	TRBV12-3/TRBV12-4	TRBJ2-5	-	CASSSDRRETQYF	TGTGCCAGCAGTTCGGACCGCCGGGAGACCCAGTACTTC
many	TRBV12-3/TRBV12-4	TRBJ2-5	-	CASSSPVDETQYF	TGTGCCAGCAGTTCGCCCGTAGATGAGACCCAGTACTTC
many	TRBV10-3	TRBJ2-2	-	CAIRKEYTGELFF	TGTGCCATCAGAAAGGAGTACACCGGGGAGCTGTTTTTT
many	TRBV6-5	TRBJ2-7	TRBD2	CASSYSLSGGPYIYEQYF	TGTGCCAGCAGTTACTCCCTTAGCGGGGGGCCGTACATCTACGAGCAGTACTTC